This TCR beta chain was retrieved from a study of human T cells and chemical hapten exposure (dated by TCRdb to the early 2020s). General notes on the study: For sensitization, 2% DPC in acetone was applied to a 2 cm by 2 cm area of upper inner arm skin. The mostly female patient cohort included alopecia areata with under or over 50% scalp involvement, alopecia totalis and alopecia universalis. Patch tests used Finn chambers with 0.01% DPC on the upper back, scored after 6 days by International Contact Dermatitis Research Group standards. Throughout the study period of 20 to 30 weeks, patients also received therapeutic DPC doses to the scalp every week. Patient blood was sampled pre-sensitization (week 0) and at 2, 6 and about 24 weeks after DPC sensitization. Approximately 30 alopecia patients provided blood for TCR sequencing at one to four time points (pre-sensitization, 2, 6 and 24 weeks). The study tracked peripheral blood TCR repertoire changes in vivo during primary and secondary sensitization to the hapten diphenylcyclopropenone (DPC) in alopecia patients. Libraries were pooled for sequencing, and per-sample TCR yields varied mainly because of small differences in library volumes within the pool.

Many counts were recorded for this clonotype. The antigen this receptor binds is unknown. No quality values exist for individual bases; no much larger clone is one base distant. From a lookup of the germline V gene, CDR1 and CDR2 are SGHDT and YYEEEE. V and J are truncated by 0 bases and 2 bases respectively, leaving an intervening sequence of 9 bases. The CDR3 runs 15 amino acids, cysteine and phenylalanine included. Just CDR3 DNA is preserved here, 45 bases in frame from base 1. What the authors observed across the whole study: Because every patient had alopecia, a presumed autoimmune disease, the patients' immune response might differ from that of healthy individuals. Compared with pre-sensitization or healthy control sets, expanded TCRs formed significantly more large CDR3 similarity clusters, which is consistent with antigen-driven responses. Patch test score was positively correlated with the number of PT1 expanded TCRs, with significance at thresholds 8, 16 and 32 but not at 4. After repeated subsampling, the strength of the expansion versus patch-test correlation and the threshold at which it became significant changed. DPC sensitization did not change the number of TCRs with a frequency above 1 in 1000, and there was no evidence of changes in global repertoire structure.

The sample's time point label, decoded: patch test 2, 6 weeks after DPC sensitization. This specimen's treatment or condition label, interpreted: therapeutic diphenylcyclopropenone sensitization with weekly scalp DPC. Blood at each patch-test visit was drawn before the patch test was applied. To be eligible, patients had to be aged 18 to 70, diagnosed with alopecia and judged suitable for DPC therapy, while pregnant patients were excluded. Unfractionated whole blood was collected in Tempus Blood RNA tubes, and total RNA was extracted from that blood. The method was RACE. The run used a NextSeq 500. Library preparation attached unique molecular identifiers to individual cDNA molecules for quantitative, reproducible TCR counting. From each blood RNA sample, both TCR alpha and TCR beta chains were sequenced. In the authors' own workflow: The median number of TCRs per sample was 95,638, ranging from 23,224 to 690,600. V, J and CDR3 annotation of the TCR reads was performed with the Decombinator software suite. Every sample was subsampled to the same number of TCRs (28,000) for the PS versus PT1 abundance plots. TCRs were defined as expanded if absent before sensitization and observed at least eight times at the 2-week time point. Clones were called with MiXCR by TCRdb after fastp trimmed the public reads at Q25, and only in-frame beta chains were retained. When rows share a CDR3 protein, they turn into one entry using the most common DNA and genes. Here the V and J calls rest on TCRdb's processing, not on the authors' analysis. The sample includes under 90,000 distinct CDR3 sequences, with 8.5% to 9% observed a single time. The top ten constitute around 3.6% of the sample.

This receptor was taken from a woman between 50 and 59 years old with alopecia areata. Some clones in this sample may be carry-over from other donors' samples. The receptor chain draws on TRBV5-6 and TRBJ1-3; the D region possibly corresponds to TRBD1 (5 bases align). The starting material was whole blood, obtained in connection with sensitization to the hapten diphenylcyclopropenone (DPC). The sequence in DNA is TGTGCCAGCAGCTTGGTGGCAGGGACTGGAAACACCATATATTTT. The encoded protein is CASSLVAGTGNTIYF.